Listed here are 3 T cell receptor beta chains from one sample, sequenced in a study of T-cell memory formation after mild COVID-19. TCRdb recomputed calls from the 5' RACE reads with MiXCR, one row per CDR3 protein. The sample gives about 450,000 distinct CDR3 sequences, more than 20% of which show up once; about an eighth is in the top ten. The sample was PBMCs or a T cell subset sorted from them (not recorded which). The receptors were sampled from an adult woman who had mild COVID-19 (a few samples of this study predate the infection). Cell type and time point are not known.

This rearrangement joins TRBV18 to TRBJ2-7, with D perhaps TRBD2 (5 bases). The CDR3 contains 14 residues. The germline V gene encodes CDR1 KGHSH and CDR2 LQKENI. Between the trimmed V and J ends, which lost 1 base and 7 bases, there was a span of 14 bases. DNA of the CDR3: TGTGCCAGCTCACCACAGTCCGGGGTCGGTGAGCAGTACTTC. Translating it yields CASSPQSGVGEQYF.

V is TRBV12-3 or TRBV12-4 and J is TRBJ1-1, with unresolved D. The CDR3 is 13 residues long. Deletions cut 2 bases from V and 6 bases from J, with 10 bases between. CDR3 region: CASSLRSGAEAFF. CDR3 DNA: TGTGCCAGCAGTTTAAGGTCTGGCGCTGAAGCTTTCTTT.

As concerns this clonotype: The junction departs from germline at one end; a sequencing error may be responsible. In DNA form, the CDR3 reads TGTGCCAGCAGCTCCAGGGCCTTC. It encodes CASSSRAF. This chain uses TRBV7-9 with TRBJ2-5; D is perhaps TRBD1 (5 bases). Looked up from germline, CDR1 is SEHNR and CDR2 is FQNEAQ (reference sequence). The CDR3 extends over 8 amino acids.